This T cell receptor beta chain stems from a study of T cell repertoires in cytomegalovirus infection. The CDR3 sequence is 15 residues long. Germline values: CDR1 SGHDT, CDR2 YYEEEE. V was pared by 4 bases and J by 9 bases, with 7 bases of the junction left unmatched. This clonotype was counted ten times or more. TCRdb ran MiXCR on the reads and lists one entry per CDR3 protein. This table holds approximately 290,000 distinct CDR3 sequences, 25% found once. Sequenced sample: PBMCs. The sequence was obtained from a human donor in good health (CMV status not recorded). Some clones in this sample may be carry-over from other donors' samples. The chain recombines TRBV5-6 with TRBJ2-1; TRBD2 matches 13 bases. The CDR3 DNA reads TGTGCCAGCAGCCGGACTAGCGGGAGTTTTGCTGAGCAGTTCTTC. This codes for CASSRTSGSFAEQFF.